A selection of T cell receptor beta chains follows, all from one sample in a study of blood T cell repertoires in COVID-19. Sequencing was performed with immunoSEQ multiplex PCR; in TCRdb, only in-frame clones are kept and a portion is missing. The table has roughly 230,000 clones, about 85% seen once. Sequenced input: peripheral blood. The receptors derive from a man aged 65 to 85 with acute or convalescent COVID-19. Each CDR3 is given with its conserved first and last residue. The D gene is left open where the match is weak. The size of a clone is reported for some rows only, either as once, few or many, or as a class for expanded clones.

>.|TRBJ2-1|TRBD1|TRBV24-1
CATSDGQDPYNEQFF
TGTGCCACCAGTGATGGACAGGATCCCTACAATGAGCAGTTCTTC
>.|TRBJ2-7|.|TRBV9
CASSVRGGGEQYF
TGTGCCAGCAGCGTAAGAGGGGGAGGGGAGCAGTACTTC
>.|TRBJ2-7|.|TRBV28
CASSKGFVYEQYF
TGTGCCAGCTCTAAGGGGTTTGTCTACGAGCAGTACTTC
>.|TRBJ2-7|.|TRBV10-2
CASSDRAYEQYF
TGCGCCAGCAGTGACAGGGCCTATGAGCAGTACTTC
>few|TRBJ1-3|.|TRBV20-1
CSAPRQSTIYF
TGCAGTGCTCCTCGACAAAGCACCATATATTTT
>.|TRBJ2-1|TRBD2|TRBV11-2
CASSLLGLAGNEQFF
TGTGCCAGCAGCTTGTTGGGACTAGCGGGGAATGAGCAGTTCTTC
>.|TRBJ1-3|.|TRBV14
CASSQQGIGNTIYF
TGTGCCAGCAGCCAACAGGGGATTGGAAACACCATATATTTT
>few|TRBJ1-1|.|TRBV3-1/TRBV3-2
CASSHTGGAALVAFF
TGTGCCAGCAGCCATACGGGGGGCGCAGCTCTTGTAGCTTTCTTT
>.|TRBJ2-2|TRBD2|TRBV5-1
CASSLGTSVTGELFF
TGCGCCAGCAGCCTTGGGACTAGCGTGACCGGGGAGCTGTTTTTT
>.|TRBJ2-1|.|TRBV2
CASSRESDEQFF
TGTGCCAGCAGCCGGGAAAGCGATGAGCAGTTCTTC
>.|TRBJ2-7|TRBD2|TRBV11-2
CASSLPGTSAYEQYF
TGTGCCAGCAGCTTACCCGGGACTAGCGCGTACGAGCAGTACTTC
>.|TRBJ2-2|TRBD1|TRBV7-6
CASSLRGGQVPGELFF
TGTGCCAGCAGCTTAAGAGGTGGACAGGTTCCCGGGGAGCTGTTTTTT
>.|TRBJ1-6|TRBD1|TRBV6-6
CASSYPPTGGKFALHF
TGTGCCAGCAGTTACCCTCCGACAGGGGGAAAGTTTGCCCTCCACTTT
>.|TRBJ1-2|.|TRBV7-9
CASSLQGNYGYTF
TGTGCCAGCAGCTTACAGGGGAATTATGGCTACACCTTC
>once|TRBJ2-1|TRBD2|TRBV5-1
CASSFPSGLEQFF
TGCGCCAGCAGCTTTCCTAGCGGGCTTGAGCAGTTCTTC
>.|TRBJ1-2|.|TRBV28
CASSLHPKGVVIDGYTF
TGTGCCAGCAGTCTTCACCCCAAGGGGGTGGTAATAGATGGCTACACCTTC
>.|TRBJ1-1|.|TRBV30
CAWRTSAAIGGNTEAFF
TGTGCCTGGAGGACCTCCGCCGCTATCGGGGGGAACACTGAAGCTTTCTTT
>.|TRBJ2-7|TRBD1|TRBV5-1
CASSTGQDRYVEQYF
TGCGCCAGCAGCACAGGACAGGATCGTTACGTCGAGCAGTACTTC
>.|TRBJ2-7|TRBD1|TRBV15
CATSRDWTGEQYF
TGTGCCACCAGCAGAGATTGGACAGGCGAGCAGTACTTC
>.|TRBJ2-7|.|TRBV4-1
CASSQEGARGSGSYEQYF
TGCGCCAGCAGCCAAGAAGGGGCCCGTGGTAGCGGAAGCTACGAGCAGTACTTC
>.|TRBJ2-3|TRBD2|TRBV24-1
CATSDGGGTDTQYF
TGTGCCACCAGTGATGGGGGGGGGACAGATACGCAGTATTTT
>.|TRBJ2-5|.|TRBV9
CASSVDGETQYF
TGTGCCAGCAGCGTAGACGGGGAGACCCAGTACTTC
>once|TRBJ1-3|TRBD1|TRBV7-9
CASSVTGGKTVDTIYF
TGTGCCAGCAGCGTGACAGGGGGTAAAACCGTGGACACCATATATTTT